The 7 T cell receptor beta chains reported below all come from one sample, sequenced in a study of T cells in Graves' hyperthyroidism and ophthalmopathy (dated by TCRdb to between 2019 and 2020). Receptors were amplified or captured by multiplex PCR. The sequencer was an Illumina HiSeq 2000. Amplification of TCR beta CDR3 regions was carried out from RNA transcripts. The TCR CDR3 was subjected to a first round of RT-PCR using the HTBI primer set and the Qiagen OneStep RT-PCR kit. The public sequencing data were trimmed at Q25 with fastp and processed into clonotypes with MiXCR by TCRdb, which kept only in-frame beta chains. Rows merge per CDR3 protein into single entries with the most common DNA and genes. The sample table holds some 760,000 distinct CDR3 sequences, of which around 15% were seen once. The ten top clones hold 10% to 13% of the sample. The sequenced sample was blood. These receptors originate from a woman younger than 30 with Graves' hyperthyroidism.

This clonotype was seen at least ten times. V and J are TRBV20-1 and TRBJ2-5; the D gene could be TRBD1 or TRBD2 (6 bases each). The V and J ends lost 4 bases and 1 base respectively, with 19 bases between them. Germline assignment: CDR1 DFQATT and CDR2 SNEGSKA (reference sequence). The CDR3 extends over 16 amino acids. Here the CDR3 reads CSAIGGRGELQETQYF. In DNA, the CDR3 is TGCAGTGCTATAGGGGGGAGAGGAGAGCTCCAAGAGACCCAGTACTTC.

This clonotype was found many times. The chain carries TRBV18 and TRBJ1-1, with 10 positions matching TRBD1. The germline V gene has CDR1 KGHSH and CDR2 LQKENI. The CDR3 covers 14 residues. V shed 6 bases and J 8 bases; nucleotides not matched to a gene: 9. The chain's CDR3 is CASSLNLDRGEAFF. The DNA for the CDR3 is TGTGCCAGCTCGCTTAACCTGGACAGGGGGGAAGCTTTCTTT.

The V and J genes are TRBV30 and TRBJ1-2; TRBD1 matches 7 bases. The V segment lost 3 bases and the J segment 6 bases; nucleotides outside the gene matches: 4. The CDR3 runs 12 residues. CDR1 GTSNPN and CDR2 SVGIG come from the germline V gene (reference sequence). This CDR3 is CAWSGTVHGYTF. In DNA form, the CDR3 reads TGTGCCTGGAGCGGGACAGTTCATGGCTACACCTTC.

V usage is TRBV12-3 or TRBV12-4 and J usage is TRBJ2-7; 14 nucleotides match TRBD2. Losses at the gene ends were 5 bases for V and 7 bases for J; bases not matched to a gene: 7. This CDR3 spans 15 amino acids. The CDR3 bases are TGTGCCAGCAGTCTCAGACTAGCGGGAGGGTTTGAGCAGTACTTC. This codes for CASSLRLAGGFEQYF.

This clonotype was counted between two and nine times. A much larger clonotype is one base distant, so this may be a read error. V is TRBV14 and J is TRBJ2-7; no firm D call. The germline gives CDR1 SGHDN, CDR2 FVKESK. This CDR3 has 15 residues. Trimming pared 2 bases from V and 2 bases from J, leaving 13 bases between. CDR3: CASSQFLGSTYEQYF. The DNA of the CDR3 is TGTGCCAGCAGCCAATTCCTTGGCAGCACCTACGAGCAGTACTTC.

V is TRBV7-2 and J is TRBJ2-7; 7 bases are shared with TRBD1. Germline CDR1 SGHTA, CDR2 FQGNSA. V lost 5 bases to trimming and J lost 1 base; unmatched junction nucleotides: 14. There are 17 residues in the CDR3. This CDR3 is CASSLGLGTAISYEQYF. CDR3 coding DNA: TGTGCCAGCAGCCTAGGGTTAGGGACAGCGATTTCCTACGAGCAGTACTTC.

This clonotype was recorded many times. The V gene is TRBV27, the J gene TRBJ1-4; D is undetermined. Between the trimmed V and J ends, which lost 8 bases and 0 bases, there was a span of 10 bases. The CDR3 totals 14 residues. Germline loops: CDR1 MNHEY, CDR2 SMNVEV (reference sequence). CDR3 nucleotides: TGTGCCAGCCGAACAGCGTCAACTAATGAAAAACTGTTTTTT. Amino acids: CASRTASTNEKLFF.